One sample yielded the 4 T cell receptor beta chains listed below, sequenced in a study of blood T cell repertoires in COVID-19. Data came from immunoSEQ multiplex PCR; TCRdb stores just in-frame clones and leaves some out. The top ten hold roughly a tenth of the sample, which has approximately 390,000 clones, approximately 90% seen once. Material for sequencing was PBMCs or T cells enriched from blood (not recorded which). These receptors all come from a woman aged 45-59 years who had recovered from COVID-19.

This clone is a singleton in its sample. The chain couples TRBV7-2 to TRBJ1-1; D unresolved. Germline values: CDR1 SGHTA, CDR2 FQGNSA. Trimming took 2 bases from V and 1 from J, leaving 8 bases between them. The CDR3 runs to 14 residues. CDR3 region: CASSLKEGNTEAFF. In nucleotides, the CDR3 is TGTGCCAGCAGCTTAAAGGAGGGGAACACTGAAGCTTTCTTT.

The rearrangement joins TRBV27 to TRBJ2-2, with TRBD2 matching 9 bases. The germline gives CDR1 MNHEY, CDR2 SMNVEV (reference sequence). The length of the CDR3 is 13 residues. V trimming: 11 bases; J trimming: 7 bases; junction bases outside the gene matches: 8. The CDR3 nucleotides read TGTGCCTGCCGCGGGGGGGCGGACGGGGAGCTGTTTTTT. Its translation is CACRGGADGELFF.

The rearrangement links TRBV6-5 to TRBJ1-2; D unclear. Germline CDR1 is MNHEY and CDR2 is SVGAGI. V lost 4 bases to trimming and J lost 8 bases, with 20 bases between them. The CDR3 spans 15 residues. CDR3 protein: CASSSLSAGSEGYTF. In nucleotides, the CDR3 is TGTGCCAGCAGTTCCTTATCGGCGGGGTCGGAAGGCTACACCTTC.

The J gene is TRBJ1-2, the V gene TRBV29-1; no reliable D call. Trimming took off 4 bases at V and 6 bases at J, with 15 bases between the two ends. Germline CDR1 is SQVTM and CDR2 is ANQGSEA. The CDR3 is 13 amino acids. The CDR3: CSVGEDAGNGYTF. CDR3 coding DNA: TGCAGCGTTGGGGAAGACGCGGGCAATGGCTACACCTTC.